This T cell receptor (beta chain) was retrieved from a study of neurological immune-mediated disorders. Study results and caveats: The greatest TCR clonal expansion appeared in HTLV-1-associated myelopathy and the smallest, falling below healthy controls, in multiple sclerosis.

From 15-18 subjects, every sequencing run obtained over 190 million TCR-beta sequences. TCRdb passed the 5' RACE reads through MiXCR, listing each CDR3 protein once. The table lists 25,000 to 30,000 distinct CDR3 sequences, roughly an eighth of them singletons, with less than 9.5% in the top ten. Trimming removed 0 bases from V and 2 bases from J, with 12 bases in between. CDR1 is SGHRS, CDR2 YFSETQ, per germline. The CDR3 extends over 15 amino acids. This clonotype was counted at least ten times. Its antigen is unknown. It was blood bank volunteers in Maryland, USA who made up the healthy controls. The unsorted libraries were made from 2 million PBMCs kept at -80 C.

Sequenced sample: PBMCs. This TCR came from a man aged 55 to 70 in good health. This chain uses TRBV5-1 with TRBJ2-7; TRBD2 is a possible D gene (6 bases). The CDR3 region has the DNA TGCGCCAGCAGCTTGGGCTCTAGCGAAGCCTACGAGCAGTACTTC. This encodes CASSLGSSEAYEQYF.